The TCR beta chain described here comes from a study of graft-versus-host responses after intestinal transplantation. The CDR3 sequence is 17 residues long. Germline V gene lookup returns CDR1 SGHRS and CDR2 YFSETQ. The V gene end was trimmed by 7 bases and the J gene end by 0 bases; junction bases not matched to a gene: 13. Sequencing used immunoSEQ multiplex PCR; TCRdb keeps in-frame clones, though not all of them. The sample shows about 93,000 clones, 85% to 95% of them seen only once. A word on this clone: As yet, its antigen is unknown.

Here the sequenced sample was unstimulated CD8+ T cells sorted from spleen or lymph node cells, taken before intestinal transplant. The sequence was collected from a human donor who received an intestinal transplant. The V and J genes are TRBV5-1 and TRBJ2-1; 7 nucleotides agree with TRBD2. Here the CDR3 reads CASRPSQERGSYNEQFF. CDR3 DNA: TGCGCCAGCCGCCCAAGTCAGGAGCGGGGCTCCTACAATGAGCAGTTCTTC.